This record covers a single T cell receptor beta chain. Its target is unknown. The CDR3 runs to 13 residues. The germline CDR1 and CDR2 sequences are SGHNT and YENEEA. Trimming shortened V by 1 base and J by 4 bases, and 8 bases separated the two germline ends. The sample is drawn from a study of cytomegalovirus exposure and HLA in healthy donors. The wider study: In terms of ancestry, the Caucasian-associated cluster contained about 80% of the approximately 380 genotyped donors. Study results and caveats: What a later analysis showed was that several of the most significant clusters appeared linked to common viral pathogens. In a later analysis, HLA-C alleles had the fewest associated TCRs, DRB1 alleles the most.

This PCR relied on a set of 60 Vbeta primers and 13 Jbeta primers. Method: immunoSEQ multiplex PCR; TCRdb's copy keeps in-frame clones and lacks some. The table counts fewer than 110,000 clones; about 3% lies in the top ten. Those who donated were healthy bone marrow donors. This chain links TRBV11-3 with TRBJ2-7, with unresolved D. The specimen sequenced was PBMCs. This sequence was found in a man aged 35 to 55 in good health and CMV-seronegative. CDR3 residues: CASSLAAEYEQYF. CDR3 DNA: TGTGCCAGCAGCTTAGCGGCGGAATACGAGCAGTACTTC.